Below, 18 T cell receptor beta chains from the same sample are listed, as sequenced in a study of blood T cell repertoires in COVID-19. The table came from immunoSEQ multiplex PCR; TCRdb's copy has only in-frame clones and leaves some out. The sample includes a few hundred thousand clones, roughly 90% seen only once; the top ten take roughly 2.3%. Source material: peripheral blood. These receptors were taken from a man in his thirties or forties who had recovered from COVID-19.

The rearrangement joins TRBV7-7 to TRBJ2-5; 12 nucleotides align to TRBD1. CDR1 and CDR2 (germline): SSHAT, FNYEAQ (reference sequence). The CDR3 spans 16 residues. With 2 bases clipped from V and 7 bases from J, the junction kept 8 bases outside the gene matches. CDR3 amino acids: CASSLPGTGGRGTQYF. The CDR3 region has the DNA TGTGCCAGCAGCTTACCCGGGACAGGGGGCAGGGGGACCCAGTACTTC.

V gene TRBV30 combines with J gene TRBJ2-7, with D possibly matching TRBD1 (6 bases). The V gene lost 0 bases and the J gene lost 7 bases, with 25 bases spanning the gap. The CDR3 loop spans 17 amino acids. Per the germline V gene, CDR1 is GTSNPN and CDR2 is SVGIG (reference sequence). The CDR3 loop reads CAWSVPREGVVVREQYF. The CDR3 DNA reads TGTGCCTGGAGTGTACCGCGTGAGGGGGTAGTGGTCCGGGAGCAGTACTTC.

This chain links TRBV19 with TRBJ1-2, with D tentatively TRBD1 (5 bases). The germline V and J ends were trimmed by 8 bases and 5 bases, with 15 bases remaining between them. Germline lookup yields CDR1 LNHDA and CDR2 SQIVND (reference sequence). The CDR3 runs 13 residues. DNA of the CDR3: TGTGCCAGTGGGGGGGATAGAAGGTATGGCTACACCTTC. Protein product: CASGGDRRYGYTF.

CDR3 residues: CTRRRSPLHF. The DNA for the CDR3 is TGCACCCGTAGGAGGTCACCCCTCCACTTT. V is TRBV20-1 and J is TRBJ1-6, with no clear D. The CDR3 runs to 10 residues. Germline lookup yields CDR1 DFQATT and CDR2 SNEGSKA (reference sequence).

The chain combines TRBV3-1 (or the pseudogene TRBV3-2) with TRBJ1-4; TRBD1 agrees at 9 bases. Germline values: CDR1 LGHDT, CDR2 YNNKEL (reference sequence). With V trimmed by 1 base and J by 8 bases, 5 bases remained unmatched. The CDR3 has 15 residues. In nucleotides, the CDR3 is TGTGCCAGCAGCCAAGGATGGACAGGGGCCGAAAAACTGTTTTTT. Encoded protein: CASSQGWTGAEKLFF.

V usage is TRBV27 and J usage is TRBJ1-5, with TRBD1 matching 8 bases. With V trimmed by 6 bases and J by 3 bases, 4 bases remained unmatched. The germline gives CDR1 MNHEY, CDR2 SMNVEV (reference sequence). CDR3 size: 14 residues. The CDR3 DNA sequence: TGTGCCAGCAGGCGACAGGGGTCCAATCAGCCCCAGCATTTT. It specifies CASRRQGSNQPQHF.

The chain joins TRBV11-2 to TRBJ2-1; 12 bases are a match to TRBD2. Germline values: CDR1 SGHAT, CDR2 FQNNGV. The CDR3 length is 16 residues. V shed 1 base and J 8 bases; nucleotides not matched to a gene: 6. CDR3 nucleotide sequence: TGTGCCAGCAGCTTAGGGGCTAGCGGGGGGGCCTATGAGCAGTTCTTC. It codes for CASSLGASGGAYEQFF.

This clone was picked up one time. The J gene is TRBJ1-4, the V gene TRBV18; TRBD1 agrees at 7 bases. This CDR3 spans 19 amino acids. Germline V lookup: CDR1 KGHSH, CDR2 LQKENI. Unmatched junction bases numbered 13, after V lost 3 bases and J lost 0 bases. This CDR3 reads CASSPDRALWGATNEKLFF. As DNA, the CDR3 is TGTGCCAGCTCACCTGACAGGGCTCTCTGGGGCGCAACTAATGAAAAACTGTTTTTT.

This clone has a single count. V usage is TRBV2 and J usage is TRBJ1-4; 9 bases are a match to TRBD1. Per germline, CDR1 SNHLY and CDR2 FYNNEI. V shed 6 bases, J shed 7 bases, and the junction held 9 bases outside the gene matches. The CDR3 sequence is 15 residues long. CDR3 in amino acids: CASSKVGQGREKLFF. Here the CDR3 DNA reads TGTGCCAGCAGCAAAGTGGGACAGGGTCGTGAAAAACTGTTTTTT.

The rearrangement links TRBV4-1 to TRBJ1-2; D is perhaps TRBD1 (5 bases). The CDR3 loop spans 14 amino acids. Germline V gives CDR1 MGHRA, CDR2 YSYEKL. V was clipped by 2 bases and J by 8 bases, with 15 bases between them. The CDR3 loop is CASSQLGQGGGYTF. The DNA for the CDR3 is TGCGCCAGCAGCCAACTAGGCCAGGGAGGGGGCTACACCTTC.

A few counts support this clone. DNA for the CDR3: TGTGCCAGCAGCACGAAGGAAGGGGGCCATGATCAGCCCCAGCATTTT. This sequence encodes CASSTKEGGHDQPQHF. The V and J genes are TRBV21-1 and TRBJ1-5; the table calls TRBD1, which could not be checked here. TRBV21-1 is a recognized pseudogene. CDR3 length: 16 amino acids.

The V call is TRBV29-1, the J call TRBJ2-2, with D possibly being TRBD2 (7 bases). This CDR3 has 15 residues. Trimming took off 1 base at V and 4 bases at J, with 13 bases between the two ends. From germline, CDR1 is SQVTM and CDR2 ANQGSEA. The CDR3 protein is CSVEGVGGATGELFF. The DNA of the CDR3 is TGCAGCGTTGAAGGGGTGGGGGGGGCCACCGGGGAGCTGTTTTTT.

The V call is TRBV13, the J call TRBJ1-1, with 8 bases identical to TRBD1. Per the germline V gene, CDR1 is PRHDT and CDR2 is FYEKMQ (reference sequence). J was trimmed by 0 bases and V by 3 bases; bases with no gene match: 6. CDR3 length: 16 amino acids. The CDR3 protein is CASSFNYRGLNTEAFF. CDR3 sequence (DNA): TGTGCCAGCAGCTTTAATTACAGGGGGTTGAACACTGAAGCTTTCTTT.

The V and J genes are TRBV29-1 and TRBJ1-1; D ambiguous. This CDR3 has 13 residues. The V end was cut by 6 bases, the J end by 1 base, with 12 bases between. Germline V lookup: CDR1 SQVTM, CDR2 ANQGSEA. In DNA, the CDR3 is TGCAGCGTGAACAACGAACCGAACACTGAAGCTTTCTTT. Amino acids: CSVNNEPNTEAFF.

The chain is built from TRBV20-1 and TRBJ2-1; possible D gene TRBD2, 5 bases. This CDR3 is built from 14 residues. Trimming shortened V by 3 bases and J by 9 bases, and 18 bases separated the two germline ends. Germline V lookup: CDR1 DFQATT, CDR2 SNEGSKA (reference sequence). The CDR3 DNA reads as TGCAGTGCTAGTATGCCGCGGCTAGCAGCTGAGCAGTTCTTC. Its translation is CSASMPRLAAEQFF.

V usage is TRBV11-2 and J usage is TRBJ2-5, with 7 bases identical to TRBD2. V lost 6 bases to trimming and J lost 5 bases; unmatched junction nucleotides: 6. CDR1 and CDR2 (germline): SGHAT, FQNNGV. This CDR3 spans 13 amino acids. This CDR3 reads CASRAGTTETQYF. DNA of the CDR3: TGTGCCAGCAGGGCCGGGACTACCGAGACCCAGTACTTC.

The chain carries TRBV18 and TRBJ1-2, with 9 bases lining up with TRBD1. Trimming cost V 4 bases and J 4 bases; bases outside gene matches: 16. Looked up from germline, CDR1 is KGHSH and CDR2 is LQKENI. The CDR3 sequence is 18 residues long. The CDR3 is CASSLTVPQGATSYGYTF. CDR3 DNA sequence: TGTGCCAGCTCACTAACAGTCCCACAGGGGGCGACTTCCTATGGCTACACCTTC.

This rearrangement joins TRBV19 to TRBJ1-5; weak D call: TRBD1 (5 bases). The V gene's germline CDR1 is LNHDA and CDR2 SQIVND (reference sequence). The CDR3 sequence is 14 residues long. The germline V and J ends were trimmed by 11 bases and 3 bases, with 17 bases remaining between them. CDR3 protein: CASRGGAHNQPQHF. The CDR3 DNA follows: TGTGCCTCCCGAGGAGGGGCCCACAATCAGCCCCAGCATTTT.